This TCR beta chain stems from a study of T cell changes during pregnancy in multiple sclerosis. The ends were cut back, 1 base at V and 3 bases at J, with 19 bases in the middle. The CDR3 runs 18 residues. The germline V gene encodes CDR1 SEHNR and CDR2 FQNEAQ (reference sequence). Sequenced by immunoSEQ multiplex PCR; TCRdb stores in-frame clones only, minus some. The sample contains almost 35,000 clones, approximately 90% of which appear only once. The chain uses TRBV7-9 and TRBJ2-4, with D perhaps matching TRBD2 (5 bases). The material was CD8+ T cells from peripheral blood mononuclear cells, obtained before pregnancy. The sequence was obtained from a female donor with multiple sclerosis, enrolled in a pregnancy study. The CDR3, as DNA: TGTGCCAGCAGCTTAGAGACGGGAAGGTTTGACCTCAAAAACATTCAGTACTTC. Protein sequence: CASSLETGRFDLKNIQYF.